This entry lists 24 T cell receptor beta chains sequenced from one sample in a study of blood T cells in healthy people across ages (dated by TCRdb to the mid-2010s). The receptor library was made with 5' RACE. TCRdb records Illumina HiSeq 2500 as the sequencer. The second PCR ran for about 6 to 12 cycles and used a J-beta primer mix along with a sample-barcoded 5' primer. TCRdb redid the processing of the public reads, applying fastp at Q25 and MiXCR, and retained in-frame beta chains. Every entry covers one CDR3 protein and lists the most common genes and DNA from its rows. The sample table shows roughly 2 million distinct CDR3 sequences, and around half are seen once. The ten largest clones add up to 2% to 2.5% of the sample. Sequenced material: blood. The receptors were gathered from a woman aged 40 to 50 in good health.

V gene TRBV20-1 combines with J gene TRBJ2-5; no definite D call. CDR1 and CDR2 from the germline V gene are DFQATT and SNEGSKA (reference sequence). The germline V and J ends were trimmed by 5 bases and 5 bases, with 15 bases remaining between them. This CDR3 is built from 13 residues. The CDR3 DNA reads as TGCAGTGCTCCAGTCGGGTCCTTGGAGACCCAGTACTTC. It translates to CSAPVGSLETQYF.

The V gene is TRBV4-3, the J gene TRBJ1-6; D call uncertain. Germline CDR1 is LGHNA and CDR2 is YSLEER. The CDR3 spans 14 residues. V was pared by 1 base and J by 9 bases, with 10 bases between. The CDR3 protein is CASSQGTFSSPLHF. Here the CDR3 DNA reads TGCGCCAGCAGCCAAGGGACTTTTAGTTCACCCCTCCACTTT.

The V gene is TRBV11-1, the J gene TRBJ2-3; 7 bases are a match to TRBD1. The CDR3 covers 16 residues. After removal of 1 base from V and 4 bases from J, the junction contained 8 bases not matched to a gene. Germline loops: CDR1 SGHAT, CDR2 FQDESV (reference sequence). CDR3 region: CASSLVRDSTADTQYF. DNA for the CDR3: TGTGCCAGCAGCTTAGTGAGGGACAGTACAGCAGATACGCAGTATTTT.

This chain links TRBV19 with TRBJ2-6; no reliable D call. V lost 6 bases to trimming and J lost 0 bases, with 6 bases between them. CDR1 and CDR2 (germline): LNHDA, SQIVND (reference sequence). The CDR3 totals 14 residues. CDR3 region: CASRVSSGANVLTF. The CDR3 DNA is TGTGCCAGTAGAGTCAGCTCTGGGGCCAACGTCCTGACTTTC.

The genes are TRBV2 and TRBJ2-4; 8 bases align to TRBD2. Trimming took 8 bases from V and 15 from J; bases not matched to a gene: 18. The CDR3 extends over 14 amino acids. The germline gives CDR1 SNHLY, CDR2 FYNNEI. CDR3 in DNA: TGTGCCAGCGCAATGGGGACTAGTCGAAATCGGATGTACTTC. Its protein is CASAMGTSRNRMYF.

DNA for the CDR3: TGTGCCAGCAGTGCGGGACAGGTCTTAGCCAAAAACATTCAGTACTTC. It is translated as CASSAGQVLAKNIQYF. This chain uses TRBV2 with TRBJ2-4, with TRBD1 matching 8 bases. V shed 4 bases, J shed 0 bases, and the junction held 5 bases outside the gene matches. CDR3 length: 16 residues. Germline loops: CDR1 SNHLY, CDR2 FYNNEI.

The gene calls are TRBV20-1 and TRBJ2-7, with 9 bases identical to TRBD1. Germline CDR1 reads DFQATT; CDR2 reads SNEGSKA (reference sequence). V trimming: 6 bases; J trimming: 3 bases; junction bases outside the gene matches: 3. The CDR3 is made up of 12 amino acids. The CDR3 here is CSALGQGYEQYF. The CDR3 DNA follows: TGCAGTGCCCTGGGACAGGGCTACGAGCAGTACTTC.

This clonotype was observed a few times. The chain has TRBV20-1 and TRBJ2-1; unclear D gene. V was trimmed by 5 bases and J by 7 bases, leaving 6 bases between them. Germline V gene sequence: CDR1 DFQATT, CDR2 SNEGSKA (reference sequence). The CDR3 sequence is 10 residues long. The CDR3 spells CSALANEQFF. The CDR3 DNA reads TGCAGTGCTTTGGCTAATGAGCAGTTCTTC.

This clonotype occurred a few times. The V gene is TRBV4-2, the J gene TRBJ2-7, with TRBD2 as a possible D gene (6 bases). The CDR3 runs 16 residues. The germline V gene has CDR1 LGHNA and CDR2 YNFKEQ. V gave up 0 bases and J gave up 3 bases, with 15 bases separating them. The CDR3 DNA is TGTGCCAGCAGCCAAGATCCTGCGGGGATTCGCTACGAGCAGTACTTC. This sequence encodes CASSQDPAGIRYEQYF.

This clonotype was recorded only once. Given a much more abundant clone one base away, this may be a read error. The chain combines TRBV5-6 with TRBJ2-5; 8 bases match TRBD1. The DNA end lines up better with TRBJ2-1; the J call may be wrong. CDR1 and CDR2 from the germline V gene are SGHDT and YYEEEE. CDR3 length: 14 amino acids. The CDR3 DNA reads TGTGCCAGCAGCTATGCAGGGGGCCAAGAGACCCAGTTCTTC. This encodes CASSYAGGQETQFF.

The chain joins TRBV5-1 to TRBJ2-1; D unresolved. Trimming removed 1 base at V and 7 bases at J, with 15 bases between. This CDR3 has 15 residues. The germline gives CDR1 SGHRS, CDR2 YFSETQ. CDR3 protein: CASSLNDMAVNEQFF. CDR3 nucleotide sequence: TGCGCCAGCAGCTTGAACGACATGGCGGTAAATGAGCAGTTCTTC.

The chain joins TRBV7-2 to TRBJ2-4; 11 nucleotides match TRBD2. The CDR3 contains 19 residues. In germline, CDR1 is SGHTA, CDR2 FQGNSA. V shed 5 bases, J shed 1 base, and the junction held 13 bases outside the gene matches. The CDR3, as DNA: TGTGCCAGCAGCCTCCTAGCGGGGGGCCAAGGAGGGGCCAAAAACATTCAGTACTTC. Protein: CASSLLAGGQGGAKNIQYF.

The chain recombines TRBV28 with TRBJ2-3; D possibly corresponds to TRBD2 (5 bases). The CDR3 contains 16 residues. V shed 1 base and J shed 1 base, with 12 bases lying between them. Germline loops: CDR1 MDHEN, CDR2 SYDVKM. CDR3 nucleotide sequence: TGTGCCAGCAGTTTATCCCCCTCGCGGGGCACAGATACGCAGTATTTT. Its translation is CASSLSPSRGTDTQYF.

V and J are TRBV27 and TRBJ2-6, with D possibly TRBD1 on 7 matching bases. The V gene lost 5 bases and the J gene lost 3 bases, with 26 bases spanning the gap. CDR1 and CDR2 from the germline V gene are MNHEY and SMNVEV (reference sequence). CDR3 length: 20 residues. DNA for the CDR3: TGTGCCAGCAGTAGCCCCAGGGGGGACCCTCTCCTCTTTGGGGCCAACGTCCTGACTTTC. Protein: CASSSPRGDPLLFGANVLTF.

The rearrangement links TRBV21-1 to TRBJ2-7; the tabulated D call, TRBD1, remains unverified against the DNA. TRBV21-1 has pseudogene status. CDR3 size: 12 residues. The CDR3 bases are TGTGCCACTCTAGGGACAGGATACGAGCAGTACTTC. Protein: CATLGTGYEQYF.

Worth noting for this clonotype: This sequence may be a read error, since a much larger clone differs from it by one base. The J gene is TRBJ2-5, the V gene TRBV2, with D tentatively TRBD1 or TRBD2 (5 bases each). The J call may be in error: the DNA end matches TRBJ2-7 better. This CDR3 region has 13 residues. Germline V gives CDR1 SNHLY, CDR2 FYNNEI. The CDR3 spells CASSGDGAYEQYF. Written as DNA, the CDR3 is TGTGCCAGCAGTGGGGACGGAGCCTACGAGCAGTACTTC.

In its sample, this clonotype was seen a few times. The chain carries TRBV4-1 and TRBJ2-4; tentative D call: TRBD2 (6 bases). V lost 3 bases and J 0 bases, leaving 18 bases between the germline ends. CDR1 is MGHRA and CDR2 is YSYEKL in the germline V gene. This CDR3 region has 18 residues. CDR3 loop: CASSQGGQGILAKNIQYF. For the CDR3, the DNA is TGCGCCAGCAGCCAGGGAGGACAAGGGATTCTAGCCAAAAACATTCAGTACTTC.

The chain couples TRBV6-2 or TRBV6-3 to TRBJ2-1, with 8 bases aligning to TRBD1. This CDR3 contains 16 residues. V trimming: 0 bases; J trimming: 2 bases; junction bases outside the gene matches: 3. Germline CDR1 and CDR2: MNHEY and SVGEGT. For the CDR3, the DNA is TGTGCCAGCAGTTACTCCCTGACAGGGGCCTACAATGAGCAGTTCTTC. It encodes CASSYSLTGAYNEQFF.

This clonotype has just one count. This may arise from a read error, as a much more abundant clone is one base away. The chain couples TRBV20-1 to TRBJ2-7; 7 nucleotides line up with TRBD1. Germline CDR1 and CDR2: DFQATT and SNEGSKA (reference sequence). The CDR3 totals 12 residues. The CDR3, as DNA: TGCAGTGCTAGTGAGGGGGCCTACGGGCAGTACTTC. This encodes CSASEGAYGQYF.

V and J are TRBV5-1 and TRBJ1-6, with D possibly being TRBD1 (5 bases). The germline V gene has CDR1 SGHRS and CDR2 YFSETQ. The CDR3 sequence is 15 residues long. V lost 7 bases and J 4 bases, leaving 15 bases between the germline ends. In nucleotides, the CDR3 is TGCGCCAGCCGCGACCCCGGGACGTATAATTCACCCCTCCACTTT. Amino acids: CASRDPGTYNSPLHF.

This clonotype was seen a few times. The chain links TRBV20-1 to TRBJ1-2; 8 nucleotides agree with TRBD1. After removal of 0 bases from V and 6 bases from J, the junction contained 15 bases not matched to a gene. This CDR3 spans 17 amino acids. Per the germline V gene, CDR1 is DFQATT and CDR2 is SNEGSKA (reference sequence). CDR3 DNA: TGCAGTGCTAGAGATCAGGGGACTAGGGGGACAGGCGATGGCTACACCTTC. It translates to CSARDQGTRGTGDGYTF.

This rearrangement joins TRBV18 to TRBJ1-1, with TRBD1 as a possible D gene (6 bases). This CDR3 has 15 residues. In germline, CDR1 is KGHSH, CDR2 LQKENI. V gave up 3 bases and J gave up 1 base, with 12 bases separating them. The CDR3 sequence: CASSPGGSRNTEAFF. CDR3 DNA: TGTGCCAGCTCACCCGGGGGCAGCAGGAACACTGAAGCTTTCTTT.

The chain combines TRBV29-1 with TRBJ2-3; D is unclear. CDR3 length: 14 residues. In germline, CDR1 is SQVTM, CDR2 ANQGSEA. Trimming took off 7 bases at V and 3 bases at J, with 17 bases between the two ends. The CDR3 coding sequence is TGCAGCGCTAGAAGGCGGCAGACGACAGATACGCAGTATTTT. Translating gives CSARRRQTTDTQYF.

The V call is TRBV29-1, the J call TRBJ1-1; TRBD1 matches 7 bases. Germline-derived CDR1 and CDR2 are SQVTM and ANQGSEA. Trimming at V came to 7 bases and at J to 3 bases, leaving 14 bases not matched to a gene. The CDR3 is 15 amino acids. The CDR3 DNA sequence: TGCAGCGCCTCCGGGACAGAGAAATACGACACTGAAGCTTTCTTT. Residues: CSASGTEKYDTEAFF.